This T cell receptor beta chain was sequenced during a study of cytomegalovirus exposure and HLA in healthy donors. Findings and caveats of the study: Later on, an analysis showed TCR association rates differing by HLA locus, with DRB1 the most and HLA-C the fewest.

About this clone: Its target is not known.

Germline loops: CDR1 SNHLY, CDR2 FYNNEI. The germline V and J ends were trimmed by 0 bases and 5 bases, with 7 bases remaining between them. The CDR3 contains 13 residues. With 60 Vbeta and 13 Jbeta primers, the PCR was carried out. The assay was immunoSEQ multiplex PCR, and TCRdb's table has in-frame clones only and misses some. The sample records about 140,000 clones, 70% to 80% being singletons. The chain recombines TRBV2 with TRBJ2-5; D not resolved. This TCR was recovered from a middle-aged woman in good health and CMV-seronegative. The specimen was PBMCs. This chain's CDR3 is CASSEARWETQYF. As DNA, the CDR3 is TGTGCCAGCAGTGAAGCGCGTTGGGAGACCCAGTACTTC.